This T cell receptor beta chain was sequenced for a study of T-cell memory formation after mild COVID-19. This CDR3 has 13 residues. In TCRdb, the 5' RACE reads were re-called with MiXCR into one record per CDR3 protein. The sample has under 550,000 distinct CDR3 sequences, 15% to 20% seen once; the top ten hold approximately 13%. The chain carries TRBV21-1 and TRBJ2-5; the table's D call, TRBD2, was not checked against the DNA. TRBV21-1 is a pseudogene. The TCR sequence derives from an adult woman who had mild COVID-19 (a few samples of this study predate the infection). Cell type and time point are not known. Source material: PBMCs or a T cell subset sorted from them (not recorded which). CDR3 in DNA: TGTGCCAGCAGCAAAGGCCGAGGGGAGACCCAGTACTTC. This encodes CASSKGRGETQYF.